The clone carrying this T cell receptor beta chain has more than one count but fewer than ten. The antigen is not known. The data were obtained in a study of CD8 T cells in ankylosing spondylitis. Findings of the study overall: Within ankylosing spondylitis blood, a TCR beta motif made up of fewer than ten highly homologous variants appeared to be characteristic. Relatively rare in peripheral blood, disease-linked clones were also CD8+. Significant enrichment of disease-linked clones was reported in matched ankylosing spondylitis synovial fluid.

It was by quantitative 5'-RACE with molecular barcodes that TCR beta libraries were made. TCRdb recomputed calls from the 5' RACE reads with MiXCR, one row per CDR3 protein. The profile covers about 480,000 distinct CDR3 sequences, with about 15% appearing a single time and over 1% taken by the ten largest. CDR3 length: 14 amino acids. Trimming took 3 bases from V and 0 from J, leaving 8 bases between them. The germline V gene has CDR1 SQVTM and CDR2 ANQGSEA. This TCR was recovered from a male donor with ankylosing spondylitis. The chain joins TRBV29-1 to TRBJ2-2; D gene unclear. Sequenced material: blood, either unsorted or a sorted T cell fraction (not recorded which). The CDR3 loop reads CSVERNPNTGELFF. In DNA form, the CDR3 reads TGCAGCGTTGAGCGGAACCCGAACACCGGGGAGCTGTTTTTT.